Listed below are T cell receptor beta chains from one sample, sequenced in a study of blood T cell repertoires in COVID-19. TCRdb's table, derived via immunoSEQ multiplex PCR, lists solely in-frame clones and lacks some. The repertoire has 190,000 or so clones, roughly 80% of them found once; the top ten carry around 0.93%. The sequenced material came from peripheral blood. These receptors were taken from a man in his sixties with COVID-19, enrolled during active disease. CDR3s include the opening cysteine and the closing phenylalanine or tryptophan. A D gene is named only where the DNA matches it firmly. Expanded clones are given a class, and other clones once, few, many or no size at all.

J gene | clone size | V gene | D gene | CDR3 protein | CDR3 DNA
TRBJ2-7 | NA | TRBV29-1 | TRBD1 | CSVLGQGAYEQYF | TGCAGCGTTCTCGGGCAGGGGGCCTACGAGCAGTACTTC
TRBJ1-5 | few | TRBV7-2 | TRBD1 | CASSSLTGGQPQHF | TGTGCCAGCAGCTCACTGACAGGGGGACAGCCCCAGCATTTT
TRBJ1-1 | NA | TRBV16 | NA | CASSQPPIGGGLTEAFF | TGTGCCAGCAGCCAACCACCTATTGGGGGGGGCCTCACTGAAGCTTTCTTT
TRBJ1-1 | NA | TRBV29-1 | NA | CSVESEGREAFF | TGCAGCGTTGAAAGTGAGGGAAGGGAAGCTTTCTTT
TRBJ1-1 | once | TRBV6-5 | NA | CASSYGGNMNTEAFF | TGTGCCAGCAGTTACGGAGGAAACATGAACACTGAAGCTTTCTTT
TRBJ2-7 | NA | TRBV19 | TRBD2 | CASSPTTSGRTKVGEQYF | TGTGCCAGTAGCCCAACAACTAGCGGGAGAACCAAAGTGGGCGAGCAGTACTTC
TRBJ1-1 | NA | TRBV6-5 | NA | CASSYSSGFTEAFF | TGTGCCAGCAGTTATTCTTCAGGATTCACTGAAGCTTTCTTT
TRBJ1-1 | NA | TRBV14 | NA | CASSQVRDSMNTEAFF | TGTGCCAGCAGCCAAGTTCGAGACAGCATGAACACTGAAGCTTTCTTT
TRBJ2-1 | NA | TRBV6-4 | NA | CASSEEFSAYNEQFF | TGTGCCAGCAGTGAGGAGTTTTCGGCCTACAATGAGCAGTTCTTC
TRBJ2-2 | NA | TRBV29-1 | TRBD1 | CSVGQGTDTGELFF | TGCAGCGTTGGACAGGGGACGGACACCGGGGAGCTGTTTTTT
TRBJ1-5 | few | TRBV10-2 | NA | CASSEGSPNQPQHF | TGCGCCAGCAGTGAGGGCAGTCCCAATCAGCCCCAGCATTTT
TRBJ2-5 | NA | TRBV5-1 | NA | CASSQQETQYF | TGCGCCAGCAGCCAACAAGAGACCCAGTACTTC
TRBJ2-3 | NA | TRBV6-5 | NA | CASSPGEGDTQYF | TGTGCCAGCAGTCCAGGGGAAGGAGATACGCAGTATTTT
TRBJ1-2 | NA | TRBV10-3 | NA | CAISDSEGGYGYTF | TGTGCCATCAGTGACTCGGAAGGGGGCTATGGCTACACCTTC
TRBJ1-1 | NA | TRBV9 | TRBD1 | CASSDQEWTGVGRRTEAFF | TGTGCCAGCAGCGATCAGGAGTGGACAGGGGTCGGTCGGCGGACTGAAGCTTTCTTT
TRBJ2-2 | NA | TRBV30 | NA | CAWVRDTGKAGELFF | TGTGCCTGGGTCCGGGACACGGGAAAGGCCGGGGAGCTGTTTTTT
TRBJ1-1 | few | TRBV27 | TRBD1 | CASRAGGGTEAFF | TGTGCCAGCAGGGCAGGGGGCGGCACTGAAGCTTTCTTT
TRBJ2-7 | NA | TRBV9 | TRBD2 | CASSVDPSGRTYEQYF | TGTGCCAGCAGCGTAGACCCTAGCGGGAGAACCTACGAGCAGTACTTC